Listed below are T cell receptor beta chains from one sample, sequenced in a study of beta chain features in type 1 diabetes. Assay used: immunoSEQ multiplex PCR; TCRdb lists only in-frame clones, some missing. The sample records nearly 250,000 clones, over 12% being singletons. The sample was naive CD4+ T cells from blood. Every receptor here comes from a woman in her 40s in good health. The CDR3 runs from the conserved cysteine through the conserved F or W. Each record gives: D gene, J gene, clone size, V gene, CDR3 protein, CDR3 DNA. D genes are given only for firm matches. Clone size appears in some rows only: once, few, many, or a class for an expanded clone.

d_gene: .
j_gene: TRBJ1-4
abundance: few
v_gene: TRBV6-5
CDR3aa: CASSSQWEKLFF
CDR3nt: TGTGCCAGCAGTTCCCAGTGGGAAAAACTGTTTTTT

d_gene: TRBD2
j_gene: TRBJ2-1
abundance: few
v_gene: TRBV6-1
CDR3aa: CASSWRGSSYNEQFF
CDR3nt: TGTGCCAGCAGTTGGCGGGGGAGCTCCTACAATGAGCAGTTCTTC

d_gene: .
j_gene: TRBJ2-7
abundance: few
v_gene: TRBV14
CDR3aa: CASSLSPGTYEQYF
CDR3nt: TGTGCCAGCAGCCTTAGTCCCGGGACATACGAGCAGTACTTC

d_gene: TRBD2
j_gene: TRBJ2-5
abundance: few
v_gene: TRBV2
CDR3aa: CASRAGVYQETQYF
CDR3nt: TGTGCCAGCAGAGCGGGGGTATACCAAGAGACCCAGTACTTC

d_gene: .
j_gene: TRBJ2-7
abundance: few
v_gene: TRBV21-1
CDR3aa: CASSKGGGGGAPVEQYF
CDR3nt: TGTGCCAGCAGCAAGGGGGGAGGCGGTGGAGCACCGGTCGAGCAGTACTTC

d_gene: TRBD1
j_gene: TRBJ1-5
abundance: few
v_gene: TRBV12-5
CDR3aa: CASGSRTGGDQPQHF
CDR3nt: TGTGCTAGTGGTTCACGAACAGGGGGCGATCAGCCCCAGCATTTT

d_gene: .
j_gene: TRBJ2-2
abundance: many
v_gene: TRBV29-1
CDR3aa: CSVRVLGFGELFF
CDR3nt: TGCAGCGTGAGGGTACTTGGGTTCGGGGAGCTGTTTTTT

d_gene: TRBD2
j_gene: TRBJ2-2
abundance: few
v_gene: TRBV6-1
CDR3aa: CASRIAGANTGELFF
CDR3nt: TGTGCCAGCAGGATAGCGGGGGCTAACACCGGGGAGCTGTTTTTT

d_gene: .
j_gene: TRBJ2-5
abundance: .
v_gene: TRBV25-1
CDR3aa: CASSELGPSETQYF
CDR3nt: TGTGCCAGCAGTGAATTGGGGCCCTCAGAGACCCAGTACTTC

d_gene: .
j_gene: TRBJ1-5
abundance: .
v_gene: TRBV6-5
CDR3aa: CASSYSQGMGQPQHF
CDR3nt: TGTGCCAGCAGTTACTCACAGGGTATGGGTCAGCCCCAGCATTTT

d_gene: .
j_gene: TRBJ2-6
abundance: few
v_gene: TRBV7-6
CDR3aa: CASSLEATVSGANVLTF
CDR3nt: TGTGCCAGCAGCTTAGAGGCCACAGTCTCTGGGGCCAACGTCCTGACTTTC

d_gene: .
j_gene: TRBJ1-2
abundance: few
v_gene: TRBV5-1
CDR3aa: CASSLDRSFLPPNYGYTF
CDR3nt: TGCGCCAGCAGCCTTGATAGGAGCTTCCTACCTCCTAACTATGGCTACACCTTC

d_gene: .
j_gene: TRBJ1-1
abundance: .
v_gene: TRBV6-1
CDR3aa: CASRVSPEAFF
CDR3nt: TGTGCCTCCAGGGTTTCGCCTGAAGCTTTCTTT

d_gene: .
j_gene: TRBJ2-3
abundance: .
v_gene: TRBV5-1
CDR3aa: CASKEGGGKSDTQYF
CDR3nt: TGCGCCAGCAAAGAAGGGGGTGGTAAGTCAGATACGCAGTATTTT

d_gene: TRBD1
j_gene: TRBJ2-7
abundance: .
v_gene: TRBV7-2
CDR3aa: CASGSGTGKNEQYF
CDR3nt: TGTGCCAGCGGATCCGGGACAGGGAAGAACGAGCAGTACTTC

d_gene: .
j_gene: TRBJ1-2
abundance: .
v_gene: TRBV11-2
CDR3aa: CASSLDQAGPYGYTF
CDR3nt: TGTGCCAGCAGCTTAGATCAGGCAGGGCCCTATGGCTACACCTTC

d_gene: TRBD1
j_gene: TRBJ1-2
abundance: .
v_gene: TRBV18
CDR3aa: CASSPTGVGGYTF
CDR3nt: TGTGCCAGCTCACCGACAGGGGTTGGGGGCTACACCTTC

d_gene: .
j_gene: TRBJ2-3
abundance: few
v_gene: TRBV29-1
CDR3aa: CSVGGQNRDTQYF
CDR3nt: TGCAGCGTTGGGGGGCAAAATAGGGATACGCAGTATTTT

d_gene: TRBD1
j_gene: TRBJ2-2
abundance: .
v_gene: TRBV4-2
CDR3aa: CASTKDRDLALKLFF
CDR3nt: TGTGCCAGCACCAAGGACAGGGACTTGGCTCTGAAGCTGTTTTTT

d_gene: .
j_gene: TRBJ2-1
abundance: .
v_gene: TRBV7-9
CDR3aa: CASSLSTQGSYNEQFF
CDR3nt: TGTGCCAGCAGCTTATCGACCCAGGGGTCCTACAATGAGCAGTTCTTC

d_gene: .
j_gene: TRBJ1-5
abundance: .
v_gene: TRBV6-1
CDR3aa: CASSEVLTAPQPQHF
CDR3nt: TGTGCCAGCAGTGAAGTTCTTACAGCCCCTCAGCCCCAGCATTTT

d_gene: .
j_gene: TRBJ2-3
abundance: few
v_gene: TRBV6-1
CDR3aa: CASSASAGAFTDTQYF
CDR3nt: TGTGCCAGCAGTGCGTCCGCGGGGGCCTTCACAGATACGCAGTATTTT

d_gene: TRBD1
j_gene: TRBJ2-5
abundance: .
v_gene: TRBV5-1
CDR3aa: CASAGGLETQYF
CDR3nt: TGCGCCAGCGCAGGGGGCCTAGAGACCCAGTACTTC

d_gene: TRBD1
j_gene: TRBJ1-1
abundance: .
v_gene: TRBV5-1
CDR3aa: CASSLANGQGVVTEAFF
CDR3nt: TGCGCCAGCAGCTTGGCCAACGGACAGGGGGTTGTCACTGAAGCTTTCTTT

d_gene: TRBD2
j_gene: TRBJ2-7
abundance: .
v_gene: TRBV7-2
CDR3aa: CASSYSGEIPYEQYF
CDR3nt: TGTGCCAGCAGCTATAGCGGGGAGATCCCCTACGAGCAGTACTTC

d_gene: TRBD2
j_gene: TRBJ2-3
abundance: few
v_gene: TRBV5-1
CDR3aa: CASSFQRGGRDTQYF
CDR3nt: TGCGCCAGCAGCTTCCAGCGGGGGGGTAGGGATACGCAGTATTTT

d_gene: .
j_gene: TRBJ2-5
abundance: few
v_gene: TRBV2
CDR3aa: CATRSGLQETQYF
CDR3nt: TGTGCCACACGTTCAGGGTTGCAAGAGACCCAGTACTTC

d_gene: TRBD2
j_gene: TRBJ2-1
abundance: few
v_gene: TRBV27
CDR3aa: CASKLAGEDEQFF
CDR3nt: TGTGCCAGCAAACTAGCGGGTGAGGATGAGCAGTTCTTC

d_gene: TRBD1
j_gene: TRBJ2-2
abundance: .
v_gene: TRBV7-2
CDR3aa: CASSFQGGANTGELFF
CDR3nt: TGTGCCAGCAGCTTTCAAGGGGGCGCGAACACCGGGGAGCTGTTTTTT

d_gene: .
j_gene: TRBJ1-1
abundance: .
v_gene: TRBV5-5
CDR3aa: CASSRLGGLNTEAFF
CDR3nt: TGTGCCAGCAGCCGTTTGGGGGGTTTGAACACTGAAGCTTTCTTT

d_gene: .
j_gene: TRBJ2-5
abundance: few
v_gene: TRBV29-1
CDR3aa: CSVVSAGAWETQYF
CDR3nt: TGCAGCGTTGTTTCTGCGGGGGCGTGGGAGACCCAGTACTTC

d_gene: TRBD1
j_gene: TRBJ1-2
abundance: .
v_gene: TRBV7-2
CDR3aa: CASSTDREDYGYTF
CDR3nt: TGTGCCAGCAGCACCGACAGGGAAGACTATGGCTACACCTTC

d_gene: TRBD2
j_gene: TRBJ2-1
abundance: few
v_gene: TRBV6-4
CDR3aa: CASSDDYGLANNEQFF
CDR3nt: TGTGCCAGCAGTGACGATTACGGACTAGCGAACAATGAGCAGTTCTTC

d_gene: TRBD1
j_gene: TRBJ2-7
abundance: .
v_gene: TRBV7-9
CDR3aa: CASSLGRGPSYEQYF
CDR3nt: TGTGCCAGCAGCTTAGGAAGGGGGCCCTCCTACGAGCAGTACTTC

d_gene: TRBD1
j_gene: TRBJ1-1
abundance: few
v_gene: TRBV28
CDR3aa: CASSLRTGRITEAFF
CDR3nt: TGTGCCAGCAGTCTCCGGACAGGGAGAATCACTGAAGCTTTCTTT

d_gene: .
j_gene: TRBJ1-6
abundance: few
v_gene: TRBV5-5
CDR3aa: CASSDPPSYNSPLHF
CDR3nt: TGTGCCAGCTCAGATCCTCCTTCCTATAATTCACCCCTCCACTTT

d_gene: TRBD1
j_gene: TRBJ2-5
abundance: .
v_gene: TRBV5-4
CDR3aa: CASSLPGQGGETQYF
CDR3nt: TGTGCCAGCAGCTTGCCGGGACAGGGGGGAGAGACCCAGTACTTC

d_gene: TRBD1
j_gene: TRBJ2-5
abundance: .
v_gene: TRBV5-6
CDR3aa: CASSLVQGETQYF
CDR3nt: TGTGCCAGCAGCTTGGTACAGGGGGAGACCCAGTACTTC

d_gene: .
j_gene: TRBJ1-4
abundance: .
v_gene: TRBV11-2
CDR3aa: CASSLSGANEKLFF
CDR3nt: TGTGCCAGCAGCTTATCAGGGGCTAATGAAAAACTGTTTTTT

d_gene: TRBD1
j_gene: TRBJ1-2
abundance: .
v_gene: TRBV25-1
CDR3aa: CATLGQGNNYGYTF
CDR3nt: TGTGCCACTTTGGGACAGGGGAATAACTATGGCTACACCTTC

d_gene: TRBD2
j_gene: TRBJ2-5
abundance: few
v_gene: TRBV6-1
CDR3aa: CASSALTSGQETQYF
CDR3nt: TGTGCCAGCAGTGCGTTGACTAGCGGACAAGAGACCCAGTACTTC

d_gene: .
j_gene: TRBJ2-3
abundance: once
v_gene: TRBV9
CDR3aa: CASSEGGTDTQYF
CDR3nt: TGTGCCAGCAGCGAGGGGGGGACAGATACGCAGTATTTT

d_gene: .
j_gene: TRBJ1-2
abundance: .
v_gene: TRBV7-6
CDR3aa: CAMPSGLGYTF
CDR3nt: TGTGCCATGCCCTCGGGACTAGGCTACACCTTC

d_gene: TRBD2
j_gene: TRBJ2-5
abundance: few
v_gene: TRBV7-9
CDR3aa: CAINREADQTQYF
CDR3nt: TGTGCCATCAACCGGGAGGCAGATCAGACCCAGTACTTC

d_gene: .
j_gene: TRBJ1-1
abundance: .
v_gene: TRBV5-1
CDR3aa: CASSLEQVGSIEAFF
CDR3nt: TGCGCCAGCAGCTTGGAGCAGGTGGGCTCTATTGAAGCTTTCTTT

d_gene: .
j_gene: TRBJ2-2
abundance: .
v_gene: TRBV5-4
CDR3aa: CASSWQGVDTGELFF
CDR3nt: TGTGCCAGCAGCTGGCAGGGCGTGGACACCGGGGAGCTGTTTTTT

d_gene: TRBD2
j_gene: TRBJ2-1
abundance: .
v_gene: TRBV29-1
CDR3aa: CSVRGRLAGGNEQFF
CDR3nt: TGCAGCGTGAGAGGCAGGCTAGCGGGGGGAAATGAGCAGTTCTTC

d_gene: .
j_gene: TRBJ2-6
abundance: .
v_gene: TRBV5-1
CDR3aa: CASSVSGQLISGANVLTF
CDR3nt: TGCGCCAGCAGCGTCTCCGGACAGCTGATTTCTGGGGCCAACGTCCTGACTTTC

d_gene: TRBD2
j_gene: TRBJ2-5
abundance: few
v_gene: TRBV9
CDR3aa: CASSARGGEETQYF
CDR3nt: TGTGCCAGCAGCGCCCGGGGAGGGGAAGAGACCCAGTACTTC

d_gene: .
j_gene: TRBJ1-1
abundance: few
v_gene: TRBV7-6
CDR3aa: CASSLLFGQSEAFF
CDR3nt: TGTGCCAGCAGCCTGTTATTTGGACAGTCTGAAGCTTTCTTT

d_gene: .
j_gene: TRBJ2-1
abundance: .
v_gene: TRBV5-6
CDR3aa: CASSLMVLNYNEQFF
CDR3nt: TGTGCCAGCAGCTTAATGGTACTCAACTACAATGAGCAGTTCTTC

d_gene: .
j_gene: TRBJ1-4
abundance: .
v_gene: TRBV6-5
CDR3aa: CASSREIREKLFF
CDR3nt: TGTGCCAGCAGTCGGGAAATCCGGGAAAAACTGTTTTTT

d_gene: .
j_gene: TRBJ2-5
abundance: few
v_gene: TRBV7-9
CDR3aa: CASSLGGKETQYF
CDR3nt: TGTGCCAGCAGCTTGGGCGGGAAAGAGACCCAGTACTTC

d_gene: .
j_gene: TRBJ2-7
abundance: .
v_gene: TRBV6-5
CDR3aa: CASSYSGGAQYF
CDR3nt: TGTGCCAGCAGTTACTCAGGGGGTGCGCAGTACTTC

d_gene: TRBD2
j_gene: TRBJ2-5
abundance: .
v_gene: TRBV9
CDR3aa: CASSGGTSGLQETQYF
CDR3nt: TGTGCCAGCAGCGGGGGGACTAGCGGGCTCCAAGAGACCCAGTACTTC

d_gene: TRBD1
j_gene: TRBJ1-6
abundance: .
v_gene: TRBV2
CDR3aa: CASRGTGDSPLHF
CDR3nt: TGTGCCAGCAGAGGGACAGGGGACTCACCCCTCCACTTT

d_gene: .
j_gene: TRBJ2-1
abundance: .
v_gene: TRBV5-6
CDR3aa: CASSLWGLYNEQFF
CDR3nt: TGTGCCAGCAGCCTCTGGGGGCTCTACAATGAGCAGTTCTTC